This entry lists 24 T cell receptor beta chains sequenced from one sample in a study of T cell responses to AZD1222 COVID-19 vaccine. Data came from immunoSEQ multiplex PCR; TCRdb stores just in-frame clones and leaves some out. The sample carries approximately 94,000 clones, approximately 87% recorded once. The sample here was peripheral blood, taken on day 0 of AZD1222 vaccination. These receptors originate from an adult in good health.

This chain joins TRBV11-2 and TRBJ2-1; 7 nucleotides line up with TRBD1. This CDR3 is 16 amino acids long. Germline assignment: CDR1 SGHAT and CDR2 FQNNGV. The ends lost 8 bases at V and 0 bases at J; junction bases unmatched: 10. CDR3: CASSLGQSLSYNEQFF. As DNA, the CDR3 is TGTGCCAGCTCCCTGGGACAGAGCCTCTCCTACAATGAGCAGTTCTTC.

This chain links TRBV19 with TRBJ1-2, with a tentative D call TRBD1 (5 bases). The germline V gene has CDR1 LNHDA and CDR2 SQIVND (reference sequence). The CDR3 is 15 residues long. V lost 3 bases to trimming and J lost 7 bases, with 18 bases between them. CDR3 loop: CASSIGGARGVGYTF. The CDR3 coding sequence is TGTGCCAGTAGTATTGGTGGCGCCCGGGGCGTTGGCTACACCTTC. The variable domain in full, with the rest retrieved from reference TRBV19 and TRBJ1-2, is DGGITQSPKYLFRKEGQNVTLSCEQNLNHDAMYWYRQDPGQGLRLIYYSQIVNDFQKGDIAEGYSVSREKKESFPLTVTSAQKNPTAFYLCASSIGGARGVGYTFGSGTRLTVV.

The chain joins TRBV19 to TRBJ2-5; TRBD2 is a possible D gene (6 bases). Germline values: CDR1 LNHDA, CDR2 SQIVND (reference sequence). The CDR3 extends over 12 amino acids. V was pared by 9 bases and J by 4 bases, with 12 bases between. The CDR3: CASGTLGETQYF. As DNA, the CDR3 is TGTGCCAGCGGGACTTTAGGAGAGACCCAGTACTTC.

The V gene is TRBV27, the J gene TRBJ2-2; 9 positions match TRBD2. The CDR3 sequence is 19 residues long. V dropped 2 bases and J dropped 4; count of bases not matched to a gene: 14. CDR1 is MNHEY and CDR2 is SMNVEV in the germline V gene (reference sequence). The CDR3 loop is CASSLRTLGAGGGTGELFF. Here the CDR3 DNA reads TGTGCCAGCAGTTTAAGAACGTTGGGAGCGGGAGGCGGCACCGGGGAGCTGTTTTTT.

The chain uses TRBV7-2 and TRBJ1-4; tentative D call: TRBD1 (6 bases). The V gene lost 3 bases and the J gene lost 5 bases, with 13 bases spanning the gap. This CDR3 region has 15 residues. CDR1 and CDR2 from the germline V gene are SGHTA and FQGNSA. DNA for the CDR3: TGTGCCAGCAGCTTGTTCGGGACACTCAATGAAAAACTGTTTTTT. Translated: CASSLFGTLNEKLFF.

The chain recombines TRBV6-1 with TRBJ1-5; the D is unclear. The germline V and J ends were trimmed by 1 base and 3 bases, with 7 bases remaining between them. The germline gives CDR1 MNHNS, CDR2 SASEGT. The CDR3 runs to 14 residues. CDR3 amino acids: CASSEGRINQPQHF. The CDR3 DNA is TGTGCCAGCAGTGAAGGGCGAATCAATCAGCCCCAGCATTTT.

V gene TRBV11-2 combines with J gene TRBJ2-4; the match to TRBD2 covers 8 bases. V was pared by 5 bases and J by 7 bases, with 16 bases of the junction left unmatched. CDR1 and CDR2 from the germline V gene are SGHAT and FQNNGV. This CDR3 is 17 amino acids long. DNA of the CDR3: TGTGCCAGCAGCCTCCGCACTGCCGGGGGGGCTGGGAACATTCAGTACTTC. Its protein is CASSLRTAGGAGNIQYF.

The rearrangement links TRBV5-1 to TRBJ1-1; D is perhaps TRBD1 (5 bases). CDR1 SGHRS and CDR2 YFSETQ come from the germline V gene. V shed 6 bases and J shed 4 bases, with 19 bases lying between them. The CDR3 extends over 15 amino acids. The CDR3 region is CASTIGAGRGTEAFF. In nucleotides, the CDR3 is TGCGCCAGCACTATCGGGGCGGGGAGGGGCACTGAAGCTTTCTTT.

The V call is TRBV19, the J call TRBJ2-7; unclear D gene. The CDR3 runs 14 residues. The germline V gene has CDR1 LNHDA and CDR2 SQIVND (reference sequence). Trimming stripped 4 bases from V and 2 bases from J, with 12 bases between. CDR3: CASSKGYAAYEQYF. In nucleotides, the CDR3 is TGTGCCAGTAGTAAGGGTTACGCAGCCTACGAGCAGTACTTC.

CDR3 DNA sequence: TGTGCCAGCTCCCCCGACCGGGGGAACTCCTACGAGCAGTACTTC. As protein: CASSPDRGNSYEQYF. The chain is built from TRBV6-5 and TRBJ2-7, with a weak D call TRBD2 (6 bases). The CDR3 sequence is 15 residues long. Trimming cost V 8 bases and J 0 bases, with 17 bases left between them. Per germline, CDR1 MNHEY and CDR2 SVGAGI.

CDR3 in DNA: TGTGCCAGTAGTGGACAGGGGGCGTTCTACGAGCAGTACTTC. Amino acid sequence: CASSGQGAFYEQYF. V and J are TRBV19 and TRBJ2-7; 11 bases are a match to TRBD1. The V gene's germline CDR1 is LNHDA and CDR2 SQIVND (reference sequence). V shed 5 bases and J 3 bases; nucleotides not matched to a gene: 3. The CDR3 length is 14 residues.

The sample holds a few counts of this clone. CDR3 coding DNA: TGTGCCAGCAGCCGCCTGCGACAGCATGACACTGAAGCTTTCTTT. Encoded protein: CASSRLRQHDTEAFF. This chain connects TRBV5-8 to TRBJ1-1; tentative D call: TRBD1 (5 bases). This CDR3 region has 15 residues. V was pared by 4 bases and J by 3 bases, with 16 bases between. Looked up from germline, CDR1 is SGHTS and CDR2 is YDEGEE.

V is TRBV5-1 and J is TRBJ2-2, with D perhaps matching TRBD1 (6 bases). Trimming removed 1 base from V and 5 bases from J, with 9 bases in between. CDR1 and CDR2 from the germline V gene are SGHRS and YFSETQ. This CDR3 spans 14 amino acids. Written as DNA, the CDR3 is TGCGCCAGCAGCTTGACAGGGAATACCGGGGAGCTGTTTTTT. It encodes CASSLTGNTGELFF.

The J gene is TRBJ1-4, the V gene TRBV19; D is uncertain. Germline assignment: CDR1 LNHDA and CDR2 SQIVND (reference sequence). The CDR3 runs 11 residues. The V gene lost 5 bases and the J gene lost 6 bases, with 4 bases spanning the gap. CDR3 in DNA: TGTGCCAGTAGTTTTTATGAAAAACTGTTTTTT. Residues: CASSFYEKLFF.

V usage is TRBV28 and J usage is TRBJ2-5; 13 bases fit TRBD2. V shed 4 bases and J 10 bases; nucleotides not matched to a gene: 9. This CDR3 contains 15 residues. Per germline, CDR1 MDHEN and CDR2 SYDVKM. CDR3 DNA: TGTGCCAGCAGTTCAAGGACTAGCGGGAGCCCCGACCAGTACTTC. It translates to CASSSRTSGSPDQYF.

This chain uses TRBV7-9 with TRBJ2-7, with TRBD1 identical over 9 bases. Germline lookup yields CDR1 SEHNR and CDR2 FQNEAQ (reference sequence). The CDR3 extends over 14 amino acids. The V and J ends lost 5 bases and 6 bases, in that order; junction bases with no gene match: 8. Written as DNA, the CDR3 is TGTGCCAGCAGCCCCCAGGGACAGGGCCTCGAGCAGTACTTC. It is translated as CASSPQGQGLEQYF. The full variable domain, completed using reference TRBV7-9 and TRBJ2-7, is DTGVSQNPRHKITKRGQNVTFRCDPISEHNRLYWYRQTLGQGPEFLTYFQNEAQLEKSRLLSDRFSAERPKGSFSTLEIQRTEQGDSAMYLCASSPQGQGLEQYFGPGTRLTVT.

This clone appeared a few times. The rearrangement uses TRBV7-8 and TRBJ2-3, with TRBD2 matching over 14 bases. Trimming at V came to 7 bases and at J to 4 bases, leaving 7 bases not matched to a gene. The CDR3 loop spans 16 amino acids. The germline gives CDR1 SGHVS, CDR2 FQNEAQ. The CDR3 is CASTGTSGRGPDTQYF. The DNA of the CDR3 is TGTGCCAGCACCGGGACTAGCGGGAGAGGCCCAGATACGCAGTATTTT.

The rearrangement joins TRBV23-1 to TRBJ1-4, with a weak D call TRBD1 (6 bases). TRBV23-1 belongs to the ORF category, with a function that is uncertain. V lost 4 bases and J lost 0, with 9 bases in between. This CDR3 has 15 residues. CDR3 sequence (DNA): TGCGCCAGCAGTCTTAGGGGGGCAACTAATGAAAAACTGTTTTTT. Amino acids: CASSLRGATNEKLFF.

The rearrangement uses TRBV19 and TRBJ2-3, with a possible D match to TRBD2 (6 bases). CDR3 length: 15 residues. V lost 3 bases, J lost 3 bases, and 13 bases lay in between. Per the germline V gene, CDR1 is LNHDA and CDR2 is SQIVND (reference sequence). The CDR3 protein is CASSIGSWRTDTQYF. The CDR3 nucleotides read TGTGCCAGTAGTATCGGGAGTTGGAGGACAGATACGCAGTATTTT.

Regarding this clone: Relative to the germline gene, one junction end is altered; a read error may explain this. This chain joins TRBV14 and TRBJ1-1, with D unclear. The V gene's germline CDR1 is SGHDN and CDR2 FVKESK. This CDR3 has 14 residues. CDR3 sequence: CASSQDSRATKAFF. The CDR3 coding sequence is TGTGCCAGCAGCCAAGATAGTCGGGCCACTAAAGCTTTCTTT.

In nucleotides, the CDR3 is TGTGCCAGCAGTACCTACAGGGGCGAGCAGTACTTC. It codes for CASSTYRGEQYF. The chain employs TRBV6-5 and TRBJ2-7; 7 bases align to TRBD1. The germline gives CDR1 MNHEY, CDR2 SVGAGI. With 5 bases clipped from V and 6 bases from J, the junction kept 4 bases outside the gene matches. CDR3 length: 12 residues.

A remark on this clone: One end of the junction does not line up with germline, which may come from a read error. V and J are TRBV7-9 and TRBJ1-2, with D possibly matching TRBD1 (6 bases). Germline CDR1 and CDR2: SEHNR and FQNEAQ (reference sequence). The CDR3 is 8 residues long. The CDR3 sequence is CAGNDRRF. The CDR3 bases are TGTGCAGGCAACGACAGGCGATTC.

This chain uses TRBV27 with TRBJ2-7, with D possibly matching TRBD2 (6 bases). The V end lost 3 bases, the J end lost 2 bases, and 14 bases lay between the germline ends. The CDR3 runs to 15 residues. Germline V CDR1 and CDR2: MNHEY, SMNVEV (reference sequence). The CDR3 here is CASSLEKRAAYEQYF. The CDR3 DNA follows: TGTGCCAGCAGTTTGGAGAAGCGGGCGGCCTACGAGCAGTACTTC.

Here the CDR3 DNA reads TGTGCCAGTAGTATGGTGCGGGGGGGCACTGAAGCTTTCTTT. Translation gives CASSMVRGGTEAFF. The chain links TRBV19 to TRBJ1-1; D perhaps matches TRBD1 (5 bases). V was pared by 3 bases and J by 4 bases, with 12 bases between. The CDR3 contains 14 residues. Germline V gene data show CDR1 as LNHDA and CDR2 as SQIVND (reference sequence).